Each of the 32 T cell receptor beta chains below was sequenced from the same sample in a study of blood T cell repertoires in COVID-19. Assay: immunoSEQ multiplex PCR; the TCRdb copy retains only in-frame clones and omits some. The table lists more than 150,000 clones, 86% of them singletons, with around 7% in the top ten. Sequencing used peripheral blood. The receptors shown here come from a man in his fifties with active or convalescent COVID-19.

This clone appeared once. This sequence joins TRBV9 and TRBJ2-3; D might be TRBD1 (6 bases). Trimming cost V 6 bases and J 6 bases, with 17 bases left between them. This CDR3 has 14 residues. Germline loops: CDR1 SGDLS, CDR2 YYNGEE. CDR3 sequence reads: CASTPQGRGDTQYF. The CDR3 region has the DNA TGTGCCAGCACACCCCAGGGGAGAGGGGATACGCAGTATTTT.

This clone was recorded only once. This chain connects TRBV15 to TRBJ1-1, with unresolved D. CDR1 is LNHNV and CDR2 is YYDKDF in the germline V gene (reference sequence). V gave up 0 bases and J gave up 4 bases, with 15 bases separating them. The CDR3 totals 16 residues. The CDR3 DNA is TGTGCCACCAGCAGAGATCGGAGGGTTCTGAGCACTGAAGCTTTCTTT. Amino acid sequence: CATSRDRRVLSTEAFF. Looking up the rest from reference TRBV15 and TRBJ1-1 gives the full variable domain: DAMVIQNPRYQVTQFGKPVTLSCSQTLNHNVMYWYQQKSSQAPKLLFHYYDKDFNNEADTPDNFQSRRPNTSFCFLDIRSPGLGDTAMYLCATSRDRRVLSTEAFFGQGTRLTVV.

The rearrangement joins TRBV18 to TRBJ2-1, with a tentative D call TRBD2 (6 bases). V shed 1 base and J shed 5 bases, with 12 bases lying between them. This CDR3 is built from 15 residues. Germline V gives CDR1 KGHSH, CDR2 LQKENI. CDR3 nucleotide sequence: TGTGCCAGCTCACCACGTCCCGGGGAGGACAATGAGCAGTTCTTC. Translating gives CASSPRPGEDNEQFF. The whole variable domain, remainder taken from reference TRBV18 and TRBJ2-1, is NAGVMQNPRHLVRRRGQEARLRCSPMKGHSHVYWYRQLPEEGLKFMVYLQKENIIDESGMPKERFSAEFPKEGPSILRIQQVVRGDSAAYFCASSPRPGEDNEQFFGPGTRLTVL.

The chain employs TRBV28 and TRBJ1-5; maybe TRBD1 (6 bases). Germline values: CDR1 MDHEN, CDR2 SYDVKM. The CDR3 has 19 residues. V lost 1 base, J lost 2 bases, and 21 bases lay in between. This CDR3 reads CASSLLVLQGELGNQPQHF. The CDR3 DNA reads TGTGCCAGCAGTTTATTAGTCTTACAGGGTGAGCTTGGCAATCAGCCCCAGCATTTT.

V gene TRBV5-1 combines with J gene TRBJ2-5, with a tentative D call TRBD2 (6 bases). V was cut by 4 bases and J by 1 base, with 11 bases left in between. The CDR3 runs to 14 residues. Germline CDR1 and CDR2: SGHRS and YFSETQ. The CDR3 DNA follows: TGCGCCAGCAGCCCCCAGCGGGTCCAAGAGACCCAGTACTTC. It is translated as CASSPQRVQETQYF.

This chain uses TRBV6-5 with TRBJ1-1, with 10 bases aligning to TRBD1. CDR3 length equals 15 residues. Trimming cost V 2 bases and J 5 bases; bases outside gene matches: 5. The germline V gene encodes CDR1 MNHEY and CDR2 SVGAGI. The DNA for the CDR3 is TGTGCCAGCAGTTACATGGTGGACAGGGGGACTGAAGCTTTCTTT. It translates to CASSYMVDRGTEAFF.

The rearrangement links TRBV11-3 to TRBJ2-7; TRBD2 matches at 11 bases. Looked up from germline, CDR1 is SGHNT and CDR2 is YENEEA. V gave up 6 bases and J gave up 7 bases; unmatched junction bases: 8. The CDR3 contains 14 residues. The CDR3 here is CASRQLAGVGEQYF. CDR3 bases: TGTGCCAGCAGACAACTAGCGGGAGTAGGAGAGCAGTACTTC.

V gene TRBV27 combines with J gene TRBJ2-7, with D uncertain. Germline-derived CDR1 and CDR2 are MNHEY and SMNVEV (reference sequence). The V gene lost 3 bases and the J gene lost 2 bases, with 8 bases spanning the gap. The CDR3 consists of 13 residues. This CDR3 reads CASSFGLTYEQYF. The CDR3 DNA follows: TGTGCCAGCAGTTTCGGGTTAACCTACGAGCAGTACTTC.

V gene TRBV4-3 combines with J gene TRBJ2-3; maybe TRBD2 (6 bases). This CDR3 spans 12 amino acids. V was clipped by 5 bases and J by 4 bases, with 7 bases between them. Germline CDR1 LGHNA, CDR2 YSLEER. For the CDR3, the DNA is TGCGCCAGCAGCGGGGGGTCAGATACGCAGTATTTT. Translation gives CASSGGSDTQYF.

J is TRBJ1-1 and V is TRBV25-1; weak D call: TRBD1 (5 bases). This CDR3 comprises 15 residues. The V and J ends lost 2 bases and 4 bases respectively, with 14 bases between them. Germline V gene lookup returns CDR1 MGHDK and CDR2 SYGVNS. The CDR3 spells CASSENMGGVTEAFF. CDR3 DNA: TGTGCCAGCAGTGAAAACATGGGGGGGGTCACTGAAGCTTTCTTT. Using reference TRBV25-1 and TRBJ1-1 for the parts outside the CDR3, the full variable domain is EADIYQTPRYLVIGTGKKITLECSQTMGHDKMYWYQQDPGMELHLIHYSYGVNSTEKGDLSSESTVSRIRTEHFPLTLESARPSHTSQYLCASSENMGGVTEAFFGQGTRLTVV.

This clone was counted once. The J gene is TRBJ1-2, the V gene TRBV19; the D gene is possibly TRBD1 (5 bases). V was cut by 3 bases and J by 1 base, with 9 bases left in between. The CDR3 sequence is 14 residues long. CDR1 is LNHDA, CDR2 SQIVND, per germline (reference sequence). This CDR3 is CASSIQGINYGYTF. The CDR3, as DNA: TGTGCCAGTAGTATCCAGGGAATTAACTATGGCTACACCTTC.

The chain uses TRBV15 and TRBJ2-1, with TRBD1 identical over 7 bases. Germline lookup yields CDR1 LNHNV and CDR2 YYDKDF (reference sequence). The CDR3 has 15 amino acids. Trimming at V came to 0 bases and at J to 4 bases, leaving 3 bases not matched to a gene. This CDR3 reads CATSRDGTDYNEQFF. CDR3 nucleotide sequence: TGTGCCACCAGCAGAGACGGGACAGATTACAATGAGCAGTTCTTC.

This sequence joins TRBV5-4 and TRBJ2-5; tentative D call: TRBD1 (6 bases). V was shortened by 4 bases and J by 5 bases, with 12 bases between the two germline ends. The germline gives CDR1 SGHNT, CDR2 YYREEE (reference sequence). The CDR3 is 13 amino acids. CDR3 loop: CASSPGQGETQYF. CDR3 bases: TGTGCCAGCAGCCCGGGGCAGGGGGAGACCCAGTACTTC.

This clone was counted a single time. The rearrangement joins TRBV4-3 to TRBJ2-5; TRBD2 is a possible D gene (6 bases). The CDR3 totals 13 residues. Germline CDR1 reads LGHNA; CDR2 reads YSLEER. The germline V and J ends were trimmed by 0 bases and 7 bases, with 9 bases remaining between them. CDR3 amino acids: CASSQEGGGTQYF. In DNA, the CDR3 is TGCGCCAGCAGCCAAGAGGGGGGAGGGACCCAGTACTTC.

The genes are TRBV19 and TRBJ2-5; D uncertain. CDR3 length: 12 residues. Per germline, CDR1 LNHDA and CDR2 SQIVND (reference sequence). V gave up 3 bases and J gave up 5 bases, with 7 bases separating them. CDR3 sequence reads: CASSMYEETQYF. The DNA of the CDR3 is TGTGCCAGTAGTATGTATGAGGAGACCCAGTACTTC.

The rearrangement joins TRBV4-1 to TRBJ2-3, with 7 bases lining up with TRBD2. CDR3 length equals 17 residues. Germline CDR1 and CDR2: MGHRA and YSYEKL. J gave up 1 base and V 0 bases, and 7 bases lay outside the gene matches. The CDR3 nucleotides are TGCGCCAGCAGCCAAGACGGGAGAGGGAGGGGCACAGATACGCAGTATTTT. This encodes CASSQDGRGRGTDTQYF.

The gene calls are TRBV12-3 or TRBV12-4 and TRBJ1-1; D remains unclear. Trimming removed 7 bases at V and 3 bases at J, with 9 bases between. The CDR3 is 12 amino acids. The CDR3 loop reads CASNPADTEAFF. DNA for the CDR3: TGTGCCAGCAACCCGGCGGACACTGAAGCTTTCTTT.

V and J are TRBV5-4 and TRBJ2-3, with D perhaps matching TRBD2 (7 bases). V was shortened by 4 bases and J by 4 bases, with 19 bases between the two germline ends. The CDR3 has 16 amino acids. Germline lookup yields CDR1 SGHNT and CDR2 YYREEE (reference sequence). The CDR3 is CASSPALGGGPDTQYF. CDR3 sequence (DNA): TGTGCCAGCAGCCCGGCGTTAGGCGGGGGCCCAGATACGCAGTATTTT. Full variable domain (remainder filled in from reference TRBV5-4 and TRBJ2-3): ETGVTQSPTHLIKTRGQQVTLRCSSQSGHNTVSWYQQALGQGPQFIFQYYREEENGRGNFPPRFSGLQFPNYSSELNVNALELDDSALYLCASSPALGGGPDTQYFGPGTRLTVL.

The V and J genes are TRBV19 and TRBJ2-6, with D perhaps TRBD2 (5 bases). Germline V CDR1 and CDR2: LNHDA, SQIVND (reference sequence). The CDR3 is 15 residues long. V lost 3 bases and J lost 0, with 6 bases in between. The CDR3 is CASSMGVSGANVLTF. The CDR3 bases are TGTGCCAGTAGTATGGGAGTCTCTGGGGCCAACGTCCTGACTTTC.

The CDR3 protein is CASSPGLEPQHF. The CDR3 nucleotides read TGTGCCAGCAGTCCCGGGTTGGAGCCCCAGCATTTT. V is TRBV12-3 or TRBV12-4 and J is TRBJ1-5; no clear D. Trimming shortened V by 5 bases and J by 8 bases, and 10 bases separated the two germline ends. This CDR3 region has 12 residues.

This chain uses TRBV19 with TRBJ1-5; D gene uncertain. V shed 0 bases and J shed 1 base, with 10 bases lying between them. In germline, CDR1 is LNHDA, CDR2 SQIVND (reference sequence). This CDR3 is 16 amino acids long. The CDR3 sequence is CASSIDRGRSNQPQHF. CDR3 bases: TGTGCCAGTAGTATAGATCGGGGTCGGAGCAATCAGCCCCAGCATTTT.

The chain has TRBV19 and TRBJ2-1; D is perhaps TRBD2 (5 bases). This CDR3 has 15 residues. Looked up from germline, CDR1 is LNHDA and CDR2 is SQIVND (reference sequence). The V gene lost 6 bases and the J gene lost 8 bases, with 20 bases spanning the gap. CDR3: CASSRNRRISYEQFF. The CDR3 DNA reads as TGTGCCAGTAGCCGTAACCGGAGGATTAGCTATGAGCAGTTCTTC.

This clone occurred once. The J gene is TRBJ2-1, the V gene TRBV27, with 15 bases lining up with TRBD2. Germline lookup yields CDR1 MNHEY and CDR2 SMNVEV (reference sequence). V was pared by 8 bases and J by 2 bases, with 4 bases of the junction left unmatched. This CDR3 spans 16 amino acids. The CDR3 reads CASARTSGRAYNEQFF. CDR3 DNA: TGTGCCAGCGCACGGACTAGCGGGAGGGCCTACAATGAGCAGTTCTTC.

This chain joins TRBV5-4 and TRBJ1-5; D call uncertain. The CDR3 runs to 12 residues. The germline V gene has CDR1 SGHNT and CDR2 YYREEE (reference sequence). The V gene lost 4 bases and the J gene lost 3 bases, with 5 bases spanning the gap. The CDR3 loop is CASSLDNQPQHF. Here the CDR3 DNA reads TGTGCCAGCAGCCTAGACAATCAGCCCCAGCATTTT.

The CDR3 here is CASSLARTSGRARGDTQYF. The CDR3 DNA reads as TGTGCCAGCAGCTTAGCCCGGACTAGCGGGAGGGCCCGGGGAGATACGCAGTATTTT. This rearrangement joins TRBV7-2 to TRBJ2-3; 15 nucleotides align to TRBD2. With V trimmed by 0 bases and J by 5 bases, 9 bases remained unmatched. Germline values: CDR1 SGHTA, CDR2 FQGNSA. This CDR3 has 19 residues.

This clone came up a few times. The CDR3 is CASSIGQGSYNEQFF. The CDR3 region has the DNA TGCGCCAGCAGCATCGGACAGGGCTCCTACAATGAGCAGTTCTTC. This chain uses TRBV5-1 with TRBJ2-1; 8 bases line up with TRBD1. This CDR3 has 15 residues. The trim removed 4 bases at V and 0 bases at J, leaving 3 bases unmatched. CDR1 SGHRS and CDR2 YFSETQ come from the germline V gene.

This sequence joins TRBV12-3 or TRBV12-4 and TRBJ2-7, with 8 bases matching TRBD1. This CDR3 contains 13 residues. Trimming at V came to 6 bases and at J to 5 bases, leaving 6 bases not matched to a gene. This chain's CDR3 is CASRLRQGNEQYF. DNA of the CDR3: TGTGCCAGCAGGCTAAGACAGGGGAACGAGCAGTACTTC.

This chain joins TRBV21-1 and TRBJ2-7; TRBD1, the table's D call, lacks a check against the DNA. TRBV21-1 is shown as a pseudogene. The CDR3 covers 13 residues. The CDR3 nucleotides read TGTGCCAGCAGCAAAGTACAGGCCTACGAGCAGTACTTC. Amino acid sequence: CASSKVQAYEQYF.

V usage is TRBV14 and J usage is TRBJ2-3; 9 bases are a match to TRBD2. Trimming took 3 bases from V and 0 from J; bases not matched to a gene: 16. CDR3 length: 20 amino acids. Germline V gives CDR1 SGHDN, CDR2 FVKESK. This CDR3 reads CASSHDEWGLAVPSTDTQYF. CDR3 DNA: TGTGCCAGCAGCCATGACGAGTGGGGACTAGCTGTACCTAGCACAGATACGCAGTATTTT.

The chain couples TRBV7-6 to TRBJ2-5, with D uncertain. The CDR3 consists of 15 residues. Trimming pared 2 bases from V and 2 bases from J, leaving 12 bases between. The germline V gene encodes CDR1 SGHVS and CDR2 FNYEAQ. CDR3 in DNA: TGTGCCAGCAGCTTATATGGAACAGAGCAAGAGACCCAGTACTTC. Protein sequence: CASSLYGTEQETQYF. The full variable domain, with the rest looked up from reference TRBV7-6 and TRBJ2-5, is GAGVSQSPRYKVTKRGQDVALRCDPISGHVSLYWYRQALGQGPEFLTYFNYEAQQDKSGLPNDRFSAERPEGSISTLTIQRTEQRDSAMYRCASSLYGTEQETQYFGPGTRLLVL.

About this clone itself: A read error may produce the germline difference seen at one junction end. The CDR3 loop reads CASTVQGALSF. CDR3 DNA sequence: TGTGCCAGCACCGTACAGGGGGCGCTTAGTTTT. J is TRBJ1-6 and V is TRBV7-9; 9 bases agree with TRBD1. The CDR3 covers 11 residues. From germline, CDR1 is SEHNR and CDR2 FQNEAQ (reference sequence).

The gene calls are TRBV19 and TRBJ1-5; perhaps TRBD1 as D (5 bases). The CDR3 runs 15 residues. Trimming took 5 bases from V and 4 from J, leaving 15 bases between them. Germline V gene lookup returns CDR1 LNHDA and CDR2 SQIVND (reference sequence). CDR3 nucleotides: TGTGCCAGTAGTTCACCCGGGGGAAGGAATCAGCCCCAGCATTTT. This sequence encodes CASSSPGGRNQPQHF.